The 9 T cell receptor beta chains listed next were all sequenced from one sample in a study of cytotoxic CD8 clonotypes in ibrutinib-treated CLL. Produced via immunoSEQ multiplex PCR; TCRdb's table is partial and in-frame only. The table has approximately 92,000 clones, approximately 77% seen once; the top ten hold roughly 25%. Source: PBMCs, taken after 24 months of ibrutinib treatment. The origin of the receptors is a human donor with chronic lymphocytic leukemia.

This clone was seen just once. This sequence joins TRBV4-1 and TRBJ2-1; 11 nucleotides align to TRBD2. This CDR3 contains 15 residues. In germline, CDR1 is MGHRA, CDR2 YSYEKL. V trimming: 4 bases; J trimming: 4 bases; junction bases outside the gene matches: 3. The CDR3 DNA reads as TGCGCCAGCAGCCTAGCGGGAGGGCCATACAATGAGCAGTTCTTC. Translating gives CASSLAGGPYNEQFF.

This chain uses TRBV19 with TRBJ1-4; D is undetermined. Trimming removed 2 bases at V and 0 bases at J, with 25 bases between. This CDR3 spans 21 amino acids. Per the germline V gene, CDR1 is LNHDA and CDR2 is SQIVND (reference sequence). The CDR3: CASSIRFWRDLVSATNEKLFF. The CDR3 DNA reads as TGTGCCAGTAGTATACGATTTTGGCGAGACCTCGTTTCTGCAACTAATGAAAAACTGTTTTTT. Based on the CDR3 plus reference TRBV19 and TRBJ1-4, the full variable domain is DGGITQSPKYLFRKEGQNVTLSCEQNLNHDAMYWYRQDPGQGLRLIYYSQIVNDFQKGDIAEGYSVSREKKESFPLTVTSAQKNPTAFYLCASSIRFWRDLVSATNEKLFFGSGTQLSVL.

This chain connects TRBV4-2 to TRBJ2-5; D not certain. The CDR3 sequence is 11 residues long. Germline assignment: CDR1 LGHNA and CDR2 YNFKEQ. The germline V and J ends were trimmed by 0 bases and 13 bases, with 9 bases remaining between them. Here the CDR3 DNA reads TGTGCCAGCAGCCAAGAAGGCCCCCCGTACTTC. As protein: CASSQEGPPYF.

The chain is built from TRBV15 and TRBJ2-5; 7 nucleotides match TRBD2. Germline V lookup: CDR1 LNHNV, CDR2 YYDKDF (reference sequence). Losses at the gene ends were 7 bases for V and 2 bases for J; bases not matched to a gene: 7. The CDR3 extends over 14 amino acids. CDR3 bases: TGTGCCACCAAAAGCGGGGAGAGACAAGAGACCCAGTACTTC. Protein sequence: CATKSGERQETQYF.

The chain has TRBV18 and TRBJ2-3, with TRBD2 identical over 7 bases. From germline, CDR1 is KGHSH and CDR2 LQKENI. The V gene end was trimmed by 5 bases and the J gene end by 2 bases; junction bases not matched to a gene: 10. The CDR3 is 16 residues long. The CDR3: CASSSIAGRVTDTQYF. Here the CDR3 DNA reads TGTGCCAGCTCATCCATAGCGGGTCGGGTCACAGATACGCAGTATTTT.

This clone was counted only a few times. This CDR3 is CASSPPGKLPHEQYF. CDR3 in DNA: TGTGCCAGCAGCCCACCGGGGAAACTCCCACACGAGCAGTACTTC. The chain links TRBV14 to TRBJ2-7; TRBD2 might be the D (5 bases). Germline CDR1 and CDR2: SGHDN and FVKESK. The CDR3 is made up of 15 amino acids. Trimming shortened V by 4 bases and J by 5 bases, and 18 bases separated the two germline ends.

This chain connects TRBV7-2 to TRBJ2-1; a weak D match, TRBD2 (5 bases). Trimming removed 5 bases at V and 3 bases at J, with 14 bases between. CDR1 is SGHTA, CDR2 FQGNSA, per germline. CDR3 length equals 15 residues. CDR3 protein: CASSEVVGSYNEQFF. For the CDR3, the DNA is TGTGCCAGCAGCGAGGTCGTGGGGAGCTACAATGAGCAGTTCTTC. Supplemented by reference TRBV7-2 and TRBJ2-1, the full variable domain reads GAGVSQSPSNKVTEKGKDVELRCDPISGHTALYWYRQSLGQGLEFLIYFQGNSAPDKSGLPSDRFSAERTGGSVSTLTIQRTQQEDSAVYLCASSEVVGSYNEQFFGPGTRLTVL.

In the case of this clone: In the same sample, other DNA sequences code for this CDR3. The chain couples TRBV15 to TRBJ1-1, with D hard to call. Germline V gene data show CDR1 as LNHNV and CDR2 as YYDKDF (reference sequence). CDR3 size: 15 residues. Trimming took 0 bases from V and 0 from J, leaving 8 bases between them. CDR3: CATSREGSMNTEAFF. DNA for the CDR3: TGTGCCACCAGCAGAGAGGGGAGTATGAACACTGAAGCTTTCTTT.

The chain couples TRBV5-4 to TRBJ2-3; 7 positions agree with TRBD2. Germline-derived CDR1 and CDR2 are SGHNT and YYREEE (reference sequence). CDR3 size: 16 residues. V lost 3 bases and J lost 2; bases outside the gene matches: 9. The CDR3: CASSSRVQRDTDTQYF. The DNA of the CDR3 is TGTGCCAGCAGCTCTAGGGTCCAGCGGGACACAGATACGCAGTATTTT.